This TCR beta chain was retrieved from a study of cytomegalovirus exposure and HLA in healthy donors. Broader study findings: A later look showed TCR association rates differing by HLA locus, highest for DRB1 and lowest for HLA-C.

Germline V gene lookup returns CDR1 MNHEY and CDR2 SVGAGI. V lost 2 bases and J 5 bases, leaving 12 bases between the germline ends. The CDR3 is 14 amino acids. This PCR relied on a set of 60 Vbeta primers and 13 Jbeta primers. Clones were read by immunoSEQ multiplex PCR, and TCRdb kept only the in-frame ones, dropping some. The table shows around 200,000 clones, with around four fifths occurring only once. This clone was seen a single time. Its target is unknown. This chain joins TRBV6-5 and TRBJ1-1, with a weak D call TRBD1 (5 bases). The sequenced material came from PBMCs. The clonotype comes from a female donor in good health and CMV-seronegative. CDR3 residues: CASSYGAGRTEAFF. The CDR3 DNA follows: TGTGCCAGCAGTTACGGGGCAGGGAGGACTGAAGCTTTCTTT.